The clone carrying this T cell receptor (beta chain) was seen a few times. Its target is not known. Tens of thousands of T cell genomes (about 0.2 ug DNA) went into each sorted-subset replicate. TCRdb's copy holds only in-frame clones and misses some; the assay was immunoSEQ multiplex PCR. The sample lists around 1.1 million clones; approximately 80% were seen once. This record comes from a study of shared clonotypes between healthy human individuals. Points from the study as a whole: Larger estimated richness was generally recorded for naive subsets relative to memory subsets.

The CDR3 loop spans 11 amino acids. V lost 1 base and J 11 bases, leaving 9 bases between the germline ends. Per germline, CDR1 SEHNR and CDR2 FQNEAQ (reference sequence). The receptor was isolated from a man younger than 35 in good health. Some clones in this sample may be carry-over from other donors' samples. The specimen was memory CD4+ T cells from PBMCs. Subset denoted: CD45RA-negative fraction. The chain carries TRBV7-9 and TRBJ2-7; D uncertain. CDR3 in DNA: TGTGCCAGCAGCTTAGGCGACTCGAAGTACTTC. Encoded protein: CASSLGDSKYF.